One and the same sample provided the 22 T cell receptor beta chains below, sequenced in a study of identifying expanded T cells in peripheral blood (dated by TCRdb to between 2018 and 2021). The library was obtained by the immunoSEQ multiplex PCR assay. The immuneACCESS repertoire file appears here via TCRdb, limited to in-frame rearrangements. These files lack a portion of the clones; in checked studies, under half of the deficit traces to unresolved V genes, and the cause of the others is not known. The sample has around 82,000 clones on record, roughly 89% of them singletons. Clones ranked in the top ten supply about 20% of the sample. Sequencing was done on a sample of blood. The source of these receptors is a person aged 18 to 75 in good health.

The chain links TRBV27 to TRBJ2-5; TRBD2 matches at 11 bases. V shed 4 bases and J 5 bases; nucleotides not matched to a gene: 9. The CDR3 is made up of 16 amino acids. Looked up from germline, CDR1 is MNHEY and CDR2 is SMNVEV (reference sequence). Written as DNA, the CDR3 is TGTGCCAGCAGTTCCCTACTAGCGGGAGATAGCGAGACCCAGTACTTC. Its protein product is CASSSLLAGDSETQYF.

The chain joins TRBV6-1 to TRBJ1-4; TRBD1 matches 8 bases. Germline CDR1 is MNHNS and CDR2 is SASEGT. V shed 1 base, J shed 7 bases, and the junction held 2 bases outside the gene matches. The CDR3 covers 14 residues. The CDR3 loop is CASSEGTGFEKLFF. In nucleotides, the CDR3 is TGTGCCAGCAGTGAAGGGACAGGGTTTGAAAAACTGTTTTTT.

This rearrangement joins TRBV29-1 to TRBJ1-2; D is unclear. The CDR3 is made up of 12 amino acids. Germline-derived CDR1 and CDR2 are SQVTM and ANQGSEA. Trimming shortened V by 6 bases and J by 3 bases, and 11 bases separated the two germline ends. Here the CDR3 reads CSVADSDYGYTF. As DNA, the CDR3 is TGCAGCGTCGCAGACTCGGACTATGGCTACACCTTC.

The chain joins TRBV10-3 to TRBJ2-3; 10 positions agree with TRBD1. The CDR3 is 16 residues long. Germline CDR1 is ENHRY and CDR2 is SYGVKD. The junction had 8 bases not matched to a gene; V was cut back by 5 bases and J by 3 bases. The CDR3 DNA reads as TGTGCCATCAGTCTCCGGGACAGGGGTGCTACAGATACGCAGTATTTT. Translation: CAISLRDRGATDTQYF.

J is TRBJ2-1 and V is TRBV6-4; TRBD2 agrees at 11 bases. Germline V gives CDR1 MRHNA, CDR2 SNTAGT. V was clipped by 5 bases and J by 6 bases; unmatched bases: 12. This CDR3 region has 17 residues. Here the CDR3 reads CASSLSGRAYPGNEQFF. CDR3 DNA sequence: TGTGCCAGCAGTCTTAGCGGGAGGGCGTATCCTGGCAATGAGCAGTTCTTC.

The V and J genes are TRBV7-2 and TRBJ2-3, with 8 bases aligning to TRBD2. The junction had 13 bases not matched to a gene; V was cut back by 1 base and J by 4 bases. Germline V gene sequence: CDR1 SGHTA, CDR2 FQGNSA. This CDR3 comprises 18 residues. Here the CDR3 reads CASSLGFSRLANPDTQYF. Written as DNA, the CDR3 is TGTGCCAGCAGCTTAGGTTTTTCCAGACTAGCGAACCCAGATACGCAGTATTTT. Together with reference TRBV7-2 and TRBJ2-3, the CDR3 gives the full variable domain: GAGVSQSPSNKVTEKGKDVELRCDPISGHTALYWYRQSLGQGLEFLIYFQGNSAPDKSGLPSDRFSAERTGGSVSTLTIQRTQQEDSAVYLCASSLGFSRLANPDTQYFGPGTRLTVL.

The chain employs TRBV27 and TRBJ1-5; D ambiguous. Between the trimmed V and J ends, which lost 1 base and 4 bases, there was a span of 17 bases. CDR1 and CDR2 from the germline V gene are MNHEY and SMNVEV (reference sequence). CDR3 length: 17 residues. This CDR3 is CASSLWGPGRGNQPQHF. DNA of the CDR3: TGTGCCAGCAGTTTATGGGGTCCGGGGAGAGGTAATCAGCCCCAGCATTTT.

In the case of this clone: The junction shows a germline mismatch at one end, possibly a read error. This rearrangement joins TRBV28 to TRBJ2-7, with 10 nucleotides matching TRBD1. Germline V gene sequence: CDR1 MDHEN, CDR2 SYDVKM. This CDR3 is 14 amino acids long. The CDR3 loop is CASRRQGASSEQYF. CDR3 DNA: TGTGCCAGCAGGAGACAGGGGGCTTCCTCCGAGCAGTACTTC.

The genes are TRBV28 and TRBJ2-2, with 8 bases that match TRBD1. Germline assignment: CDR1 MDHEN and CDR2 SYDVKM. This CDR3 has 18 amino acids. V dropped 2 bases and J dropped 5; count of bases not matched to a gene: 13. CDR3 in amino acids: CASSLGSIRGRVTGELFF. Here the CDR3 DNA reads TGTGCCAGCAGTTTAGGGAGTATCAGGGGGCGCGTGACCGGGGAGCTGTTTTTT.

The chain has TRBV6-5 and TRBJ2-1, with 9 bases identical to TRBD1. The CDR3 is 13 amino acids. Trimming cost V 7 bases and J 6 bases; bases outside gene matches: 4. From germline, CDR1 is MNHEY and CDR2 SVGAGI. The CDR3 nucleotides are TGTGCCAGCAAAAAGACAGGGGGCAATGAGCAGTTCTTC. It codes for CASKKTGGNEQFF.

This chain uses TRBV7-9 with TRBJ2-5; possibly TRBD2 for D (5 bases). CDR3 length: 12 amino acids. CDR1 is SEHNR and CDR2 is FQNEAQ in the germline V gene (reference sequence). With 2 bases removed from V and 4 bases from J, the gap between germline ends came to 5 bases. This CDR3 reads CASSLSGETQYF. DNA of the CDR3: TGTGCCAGCAGCTTAAGCGGAGAGACCCAGTACTTC.

CDR3 in DNA: TGCGCCAGCAGCTTTGGCCAGACGGGGAACACCGGGGAGCTGTTTTTT. Protein product: CASSFGQTGNTGELFF. This chain links TRBV5-1 with TRBJ2-2, with unresolved D. CDR3 size: 16 residues. With 2 bases removed from V and 1 base from J, the gap between germline ends came to 12 bases. The germline V gene encodes CDR1 SGHRS and CDR2 YFSETQ.

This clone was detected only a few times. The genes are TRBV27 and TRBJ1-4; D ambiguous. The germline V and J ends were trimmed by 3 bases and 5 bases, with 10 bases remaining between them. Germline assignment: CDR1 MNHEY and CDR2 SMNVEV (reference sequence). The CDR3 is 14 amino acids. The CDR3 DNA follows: TGTGCCAGCAGTTTGAGTCCCACGAATGAAAAACTGTTTTTT. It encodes CASSLSPTNEKLFF.

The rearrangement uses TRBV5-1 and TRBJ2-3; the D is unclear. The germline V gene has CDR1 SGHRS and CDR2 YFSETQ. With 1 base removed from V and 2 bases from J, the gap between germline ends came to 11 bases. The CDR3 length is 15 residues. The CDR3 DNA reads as TGCGCCAGCAGCTTGAGGTCTGGCGACACAGATACGCAGTATTTT. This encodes CASSLRSGDTDTQYF.

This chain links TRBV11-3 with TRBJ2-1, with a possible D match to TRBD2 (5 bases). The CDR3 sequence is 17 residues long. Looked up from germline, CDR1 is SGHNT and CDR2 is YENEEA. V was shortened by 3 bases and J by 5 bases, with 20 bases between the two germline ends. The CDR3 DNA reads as TGTGCCAGCAGCTTTCGGTCTAACGGGATTGGGGACAATGAGCAGTTCTTC. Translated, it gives CASSFRSNGIGDNEQFF.

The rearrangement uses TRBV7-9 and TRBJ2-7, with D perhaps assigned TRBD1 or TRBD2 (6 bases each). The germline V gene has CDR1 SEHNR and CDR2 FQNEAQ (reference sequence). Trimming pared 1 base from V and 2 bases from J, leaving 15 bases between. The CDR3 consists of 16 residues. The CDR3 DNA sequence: TGTGCCAGCAGCTTAGAAGGGGGATCGGGGGCCTACGAGCAGTACTTC. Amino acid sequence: CASSLEGGSGAYEQYF.

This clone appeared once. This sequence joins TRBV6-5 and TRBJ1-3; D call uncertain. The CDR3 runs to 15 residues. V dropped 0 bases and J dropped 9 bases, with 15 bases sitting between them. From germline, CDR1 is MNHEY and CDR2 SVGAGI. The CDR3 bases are TGTGCCAGCAGTTACTCGAGACGGGGAGACACCACCATATATTTT. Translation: CASSYSRRGDTTIYF.

The CDR3: CASSPRDWLSYNEQFF. In DNA, the CDR3 is TGTGCCAGCAGTCCCCGGGACTGGCTCTCCTACAATGAGCAGTTCTTC. V is TRBV28 and J is TRBJ2-1, with a weak D call TRBD2 (6 bases). The CDR3 extends over 16 amino acids. V was clipped by 5 bases and J by 0 bases, with 14 bases between them. The germline V gene encodes CDR1 MDHEN and CDR2 SYDVKM.

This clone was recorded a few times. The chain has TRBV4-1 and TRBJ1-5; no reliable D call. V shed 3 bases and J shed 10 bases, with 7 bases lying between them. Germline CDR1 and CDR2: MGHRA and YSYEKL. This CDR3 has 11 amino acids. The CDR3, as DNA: TGCGCCAGCAGCCATACGAGACCCCAGCATTTT. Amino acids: CASSHTRPQHF.

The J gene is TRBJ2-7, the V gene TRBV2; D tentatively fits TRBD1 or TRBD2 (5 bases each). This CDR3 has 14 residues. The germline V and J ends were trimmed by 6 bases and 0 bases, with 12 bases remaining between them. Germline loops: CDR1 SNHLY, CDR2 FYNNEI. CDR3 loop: CASRLPGTSYEQYF. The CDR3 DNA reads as TGTGCCAGCAGATTACCAGGGACCTCCTACGAGCAGTACTTC. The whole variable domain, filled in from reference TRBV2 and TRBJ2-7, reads EPEVTQTPSHQVTQMGQEVILRCVPISNHLYFYWYRQILGQKVEFLVSFYNNEISEKSEIFDDQFSVERPDGSNFTLKIRSTKLEDSAMYFCASRLPGTSYEQYFGPGTRLTVT.

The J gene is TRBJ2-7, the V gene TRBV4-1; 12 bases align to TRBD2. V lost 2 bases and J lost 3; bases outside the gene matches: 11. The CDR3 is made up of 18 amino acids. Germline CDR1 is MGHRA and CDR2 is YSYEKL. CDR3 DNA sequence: TGCGCCAGCAGCCAATTGAACGTACTAGCGGGAGGACTCTACGAGCAGTACTTC. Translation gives CASSQLNVLAGGLYEQYF.

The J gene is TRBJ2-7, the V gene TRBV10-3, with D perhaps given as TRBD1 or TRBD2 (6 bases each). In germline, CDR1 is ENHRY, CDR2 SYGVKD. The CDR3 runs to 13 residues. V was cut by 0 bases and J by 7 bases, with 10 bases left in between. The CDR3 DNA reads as TGTGCCATCAGTGAGTCGGTAGGGGGGGAGCAGTACTTC. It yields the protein CAISESVGGEQYF.